The clone carrying this T cell receptor (beta chain) has a handful of counts. These data originate in a study of blood T cell repertoires in COVID-19. TCRdb's table, derived via immunoSEQ multiplex PCR, lists solely in-frame clones and lacks some. The sample records about 59,000 clones, 80% to 95% being singletons. The V end was cut by 2 bases, the J end by 7 bases, with 9 bases between. Germline CDR1 GTSNPN, CDR2 SVGIG (reference sequence). The CDR3 covers 12 residues. The chain has TRBV30 and TRBJ2-1, with no clear D. The TCR sequence derives from a man older than 75 with acute or convalescent COVID-19. Sequenced: peripheral blood. This CDR3 is CAWSFSANEQFF. DNA for the CDR3: TGTGCCTGGAGTTTCTCAGCGAATGAGCAGTTCTTC. The full variable domain, in which reference TRBV30 and TRBJ2-1 provide the parts outside the CDR3, is SQTIHQWPATLVQPVGSPLSLECTVEGTSNPNLYWYRQAAGRGLQLLFYSVGIGQISSEVPQNLSASRPQDRQFILSSKKLLLSDSGFYLCAWSFSANEQFFGPGTRLTVL.